One and the same sample provided the 29 T cell receptor beta chains below, sequenced in a study of shared clonotypes between healthy human individuals. Generated by immunoSEQ multiplex PCR, the TCRdb table keeps only in-frame clones and is missing some. The profile shows about 470,000 clones, more than 75% of them singletons. The sample taken for sequencing was PBMCs. The receptors shown here come from a woman aged 40 to 50 in good health. Some clones in this sample may be carry-over from other donors' samples.

The chain combines TRBV28 with TRBJ1-5; D uncertain. The CDR3 has 16 residues. V lost 3 bases, J lost 6 bases, and 18 bases lay in between. CDR1 MDHEN and CDR2 SYDVKM come from the germline V gene. This CDR3 is CASSLLSWKIAQPQHF. CDR3 coding DNA: TGTGCCAGCAGTTTGTTGTCGTGGAAAATCGCTCAGCCCCAGCATTTT.

This chain uses TRBV5-1 with TRBJ2-7; D is uncertain. V was clipped by 0 bases and J by 2 bases, with 6 bases between them. CDR1 SGHRS and CDR2 YFSETQ come from the germline V gene. This CDR3 is 13 amino acids long. CDR3 DNA sequence: TGCGCCAGCAGCTTGGGCCTCACCTACGAGCAGTACTTC. This translates into CASSLGLTYEQYF.

The chain combines TRBV5-1 with TRBJ2-5; maybe TRBD2 (7 bases). V lost 5 bases and J 4 bases, leaving 21 bases between the germline ends. Looked up from germline, CDR1 is SGHRS and CDR2 is YFSETQ. There are 16 residues in the CDR3. The CDR3 region is CASSLAGRGGGETQYF. The CDR3 nucleotides read TGCGCCAGCAGTCTGGCCGGCAGGGGAGGGGGAGAGACCCAGTACTTC.

The chain links TRBV7-9 to TRBJ2-7; 10 nucleotides align to TRBD1. J gave up 9 bases and V 4 bases, and 12 bases lay outside the gene matches. The CDR3 covers 15 residues. Per germline, CDR1 SEHNR and CDR2 FQNEAQ (reference sequence). The CDR3 DNA reads as TGTGCCAGCAGCTCAATCGGGGACAGGGGAATTGGGCAGTACTTC. It is translated as CASSSIGDRGIGQYF.

V usage is TRBV5-1 and J usage is TRBJ2-2; TRBD1 is a possible D gene (6 bases). Deletions cut 0 bases from V and 2 bases from J, with 14 bases between. CDR3 size: 17 residues. CDR1 SGHRS and CDR2 YFSETQ come from the germline V gene. The CDR3 region has the DNA TGCGCCAGCAGCTTGGCTGGGAGACAGGTAAACACCGGGGAGCTGTTTTTT. It translates to CASSLAGRQVNTGELFF.

The chain recombines TRBV7-2 with TRBJ1-2, with a weak D call TRBD1 (5 bases). The CDR3 loop spans 14 amino acids. Germline CDR1 SGHTA, CDR2 FQGNSA. With 0 bases removed from V and 4 bases from J, the gap between germline ends came to 9 bases. CDR3 DNA sequence: TGTGCCAGCAGCTTAGCTAGGACAACCTATGGCTACACCTTC. This encodes CASSLARTTYGYTF.

The chain uses TRBV4-2 and TRBJ2-7, with a tentative D call TRBD1 (5 bases). This CDR3 is built from 15 residues. V lost 1 base and J 2 bases, leaving 12 bases between the germline ends. Germline CDR1 LGHNA, CDR2 YNFKEQ. This CDR3 is CASSQGGRVTYEQYF. The DNA for the CDR3 is TGTGCCAGCAGCCAAGGTGGCAGGGTCACCTACGAGCAGTACTTC.

For this clone: The same CDR3 also results from other DNA sequences found in this sample. The chain recombines TRBV28 with TRBJ1-1, with a tentative D call TRBD1 (5 bases). Between the trimmed V and J ends, which lost 0 bases and 1 base, there was a span of 6 bases. This CDR3 comprises 14 residues. Per germline, CDR1 MDHEN and CDR2 SYDVKM. CDR3 sequence (DNA): TGTGCCAGCAGTTTATGGGGGGGGAACACTGAAGCTTTCTTT. This sequence encodes CASSLWGGNTEAFF.

The V call is TRBV5-1, the J call TRBJ1-1, with D possibly matching TRBD1 (5 bases). CDR3 size: 13 residues. Trimming cost V 6 bases and J 0 bases, with 9 bases left between them. CDR1 and CDR2 from the germline V gene are SGHRS and YFSETQ. The chain's CDR3 is CASKRDLNTEAFF. CDR3 DNA: TGCGCCAGCAAGAGGGACTTGAACACTGAAGCTTTCTTT.

This sequence joins TRBV30 and TRBJ1-1; TRBD1 aligns across 7 bases. With V trimmed by 7 bases and J by 5 bases, 4 bases remained unmatched. CDR3 length: 11 amino acids. CDR1 is GTSNPN and CDR2 is SVGIG in the germline V gene (reference sequence). The CDR3, as DNA: TGTGCCTATACCAGGGGGACTGAAGCTTTCTTT. Residues: CAYTRGTEAFF.

This CDR3 reads CASSASQETQYF. The CDR3 bases are TGTGCCAGCAGCGCGAGCCAAGAGACCCAGTACTTC. The chain joins TRBV7-2 to TRBJ2-5; D unclear. The V and J ends lost 5 bases and 1 base respectively, with 5 bases between them. CDR3 size: 12 residues. CDR1 is SGHTA, CDR2 FQGNSA, per germline.

In its sample, this clone was seen a few times. The chain recombines TRBV6-6 with TRBJ2-3; TRBD2 matches at 12 bases. Germline values: CDR1 MNHNY, CDR2 SVGAGI (reference sequence). This CDR3 spans 13 amino acids. The V and J ends lost 4 bases and 12 bases, in that order; junction bases with no gene match: 5. CDR3 protein: CASSSGLAGRQYF. CDR3 in DNA: TGTGCCAGCAGTTCAGGACTAGCGGGAAGACAGTATTTT.

The chain joins TRBV28 to TRBJ1-5; D might be TRBD1 (5 bases). V was shortened by 1 base and J by 7 bases, with 11 bases between the two germline ends. This CDR3 spans 14 amino acids. Per germline, CDR1 MDHEN and CDR2 SYDVKM. The CDR3 sequence: CASSLLRGSQPQHF. CDR3 nucleotides: TGTGCCAGCAGTTTATTACGGGGCAGCCAGCCCCAGCATTTT. Full variable domain (remainder filled in from reference TRBV28 and TRBJ1-5): DVKVTQSSRYLVKRTGEKVFLECVQDMDHENMFWYRQDPGLGLRLIYFSYDVKMKEKGDIPEGYSVSREKKERFSLILESASTNQTSMYLCASSLLRGSQPQHFGDGTRLSIL.

This sequence joins TRBV2 and TRBJ1-5; the match to TRBD1 covers 8 bases. The CDR3 sequence is 14 residues long. Germline V gene lookup returns CDR1 SNHLY and CDR2 FYNNEI. After removal of 2 bases from V and 5 bases from J, the junction contained 2 bases not matched to a gene. Written as DNA, the CDR3 is TGTGCCAGCAGTGAAACAGGGGGTGATCAGCCCCAGCATTTT. Residues: CASSETGGDQPQHF.

The V and J genes are TRBV4-3 and TRBJ1-5; D is unresolved. Germline CDR1 LGHNA, CDR2 YSLEER. Deletions cut 0 bases from V and 3 bases from J, with 9 bases between. The CDR3 runs to 15 residues. CDR3 protein: CASSQDAGDNQPQHF. The CDR3 DNA reads TGCGCCAGCAGCCAAGATGCCGGGGACAATCAGCCCCAGCATTTT.

The rearrangement uses TRBV5-1 and TRBJ2-7; 7 nucleotides match TRBD2. This CDR3 is built from 14 residues. The V segment lost 4 bases and the J segment 0 bases; nucleotides outside the gene matches: 4. Germline CDR1 SGHRS, CDR2 YFSETQ. In nucleotides, the CDR3 is TGCGCCAGCAGCAGTAGCGGGCTCTCCTACGAGCAGTACTTC. Amino acids: CASSSSGLSYEQYF.

The V call is TRBV18, the J call TRBJ1-1; D may be TRBD1 (6 bases). Germline CDR1 reads KGHSH; CDR2 reads LQKENI. The CDR3 sequence is 15 residues long. Deletions cut 1 base from V and 5 bases from J, with 14 bases between. CDR3 bases: TGTGCCAGCTCACCACTGGGTACAGGGATGACTGAAGCTTTCTTT. Translation gives CASSPLGTGMTEAFF. The entire variable domain, with the rest obtained from reference TRBV18 and TRBJ1-1, is as follows: NAGVMQNPRHLVRRRGQEARLRCSPMKGHSHVYWYRQLPEEGLKFMVYLQKENIIDESGMPKERFSAEFPKEGPSILRIQQVVRGDSAAYFCASSPLGTGMTEAFFGQGTRLTVV.

V gene TRBV5-4 combines with J gene TRBJ2-3; 14 nucleotides match TRBD2. This CDR3 spans 16 amino acids. The germline gives CDR1 SGHNT, CDR2 YYREEE (reference sequence). The V gene end was trimmed by 4 bases and the J gene end by 4 bases; junction bases not matched to a gene: 5. The CDR3, as DNA: TGTGCCAGCAGCGAGACTAGCGGGAGGGTCGCAGATACGCAGTATTTT. Translating it yields CASSETSGRVADTQYF.

This chain connects TRBV6-6 to TRBJ1-5; D remains ambiguous. Deletions cut 0 bases from V and 2 bases from J, with 5 bases between. The V gene's germline CDR1 is MNHNY and CDR2 SVGAGI (reference sequence). The CDR3 consists of 14 residues. CDR3 protein: CASSYSNGNQPQHF. DNA for the CDR3: TGTGCCAGCAGTTACTCGAATGGCAATCAGCCCCAGCATTTT.

In nucleotides, the CDR3 is TGTGCCAGCAGCTTAGGTGGTGGGGGGGGCGCGAATCAGCCCCAGCATTTT. As protein: CASSLGGGGGANQPQHF. This sequence joins TRBV7-9 and TRBJ1-5, with D maybe TRBD1 (6 bases). V dropped 1 base and J dropped 4 bases, with 17 bases sitting between them. Germline loops: CDR1 SEHNR, CDR2 FQNEAQ (reference sequence). This CDR3 has 17 residues. The full variable domain, with the rest looked up from reference TRBV7-9 and TRBJ1-5, is DTGVSQNPRHKITKRGQNVTFRCDPISEHNRLYWYRQTLGQGPEFLTYFQNEAQLEKSRLLSDRFSAERPKGSFSTLEIQRTEQGDSAMYLCASSLGGGGGANQPQHFGDGTRLSIL.

This chain uses TRBV7-2 with TRBJ2-7; 7 bases map to TRBD2. The V gene's germline CDR1 is SGHTA and CDR2 FQGNSA. The CDR3 has 15 residues. Germline trimming cut 4 bases from V and 9 bases from J; bases unmatched to any gene: 15. CDR3 residues: CASSSPGTGRVPQYF. DNA of the CDR3: TGTGCCAGCAGCTCGCCCGGGACGGGGAGGGTACCGCAGTACTTC.

J is TRBJ2-7 and V is TRBV7-2, with unresolved D. CDR1 and CDR2 from the germline V gene are SGHTA and FQGNSA. The germline V and J ends were trimmed by 0 bases and 2 bases, with 8 bases remaining between them. The CDR3 sequence is 14 residues long. The CDR3 protein is CASSLAPRAYEQYF. In DNA form, the CDR3 reads TGTGCCAGCAGCTTAGCCCCCCGCGCCTACGAGCAGTACTTC.

The V and J genes are TRBV28 and TRBJ2-7; D ambiguous. The CDR3 is made up of 14 amino acids. Germline V gene lookup returns CDR1 MDHEN and CDR2 SYDVKM. V was shortened by 3 bases and J by 2 bases, with 11 bases between the two germline ends. This CDR3 is CASSLLIEAYEQYF. DNA of the CDR3: TGTGCCAGCAGTTTGCTGATTGAGGCCTACGAGCAGTACTTC.

The rearrangement uses TRBV7-9 and TRBJ2-3; D is unresolved. V shed 2 bases and J shed 3 bases, with 3 bases lying between them. The CDR3 loop spans 12 amino acids. Germline loops: CDR1 SEHNR, CDR2 FQNEAQ (reference sequence). For the CDR3, the DNA is TGTGCCAGCAGCTTACAGACAGATACGCAGTATTTT. Translation gives CASSLQTDTQYF.

The chain employs TRBV5-4 and TRBJ2-2; 10 bases align to TRBD1. V gave up 2 bases and J gave up 6 bases; unmatched junction bases: 4. Germline CDR1 SGHNT, CDR2 YYREEE (reference sequence). The CDR3 loop spans 15 amino acids. Here the CDR3 DNA reads TGTGCCAGCAGCTTAAGACAGGGGGCGGCCGGGGAGCTGTTTTTT. This encodes CASSLRQGAAGELFF.

The chain employs TRBV28 and TRBJ2-3, with 7 bases aligning to TRBD1. CDR1 and CDR2 (germline): MDHEN, SYDVKM. V shed 6 bases and J 4 bases; nucleotides not matched to a gene: 4. The CDR3 has 13 amino acids. CDR3 protein: CASRIQGSDTQYF. The DNA of the CDR3 is TGTGCCAGCAGGATACAGGGGTCAGATACGCAGTATTTT.

The V call is TRBV2, the J call TRBJ2-1; 7 nucleotides agree with TRBD2. V shed 4 bases, J shed 8 bases, and the junction held 8 bases outside the gene matches. The CDR3 runs to 14 residues. Germline CDR1 SNHLY, CDR2 FYNNEI. The CDR3 spells CASSVGGSVYEQFF. In nucleotides, the CDR3 is TGTGCCAGCAGTGTGGGCGGGAGTGTCTATGAGCAGTTCTTC.

This clone was observed a few times. The rearrangement joins TRBV9 to TRBJ1-2; D is ambiguous. This CDR3 region has 15 residues. Per germline, CDR1 SGDLS and CDR2 YYNGEE. Trimming shortened V by 0 bases and J by 8 bases, and 17 bases separated the two germline ends. CDR3 coding DNA: TGTGCCAGCAGCGTAGAGTTGTTTGGGGAAGGAGGCTACACCTTC. This translates into CASSVELFGEGGYTF.

There are a few counts of this clone. V is TRBV19 and J is TRBJ2-1; 7 bases map to TRBD1. The junction had 8 bases not matched to a gene; V was cut back by 4 bases and J by 5 bases. Germline V gene lookup returns CDR1 LNHDA and CDR2 SQIVND (reference sequence). This CDR3 is 15 amino acids long. CDR3 amino acids: CASSNRDRADNEQFF. CDR3 nucleotides: TGTGCCAGTAGTAACCGGGACAGAGCCGACAATGAGCAGTTCTTC.